The 18 T cell receptor beta chains reported below all come from one sample, sequenced in a study of shared clonotypes between healthy human individuals. The method was immunoSEQ multiplex PCR; TCRdb's version includes in-frame clones alone and lacks a portion of them. This sample yields millions of clones, of which approximately 92% are seen a single time; more than 0.12% belongs to the top ten. The sample consisted of naive CD4+ T cells sorted from blood. Subset of the sample: CD45RA+ positively selected. All receptors derive from a man between 18 and 35 years old in good health.

V usage is TRBV7-9 and J usage is TRBJ2-3; maybe TRBD2 (5 bases). Germline CDR1 is SEHNR and CDR2 is FQNEAQ (reference sequence). Trimming took off 4 bases at V and 2 bases at J, with 10 bases between the two ends. The CDR3 sequence is 14 residues long. The CDR3: CASSSDRDTDTQYF. DNA of the CDR3: TGTGCCAGCAGCTCGGACCGGGACACAGATACGCAGTATTTT.

This rearrangement joins TRBV5-6 to TRBJ2-3, with no clear D. This CDR3 is built from 17 residues. The V and J ends lost 3 bases and 0 bases respectively, with 17 bases between them. The germline V gene encodes CDR1 SGHDT and CDR2 YYEEEE. The CDR3 loop is CASSSTEQRTSTDTQYF. The CDR3 nucleotides are TGTGCCAGCAGCTCCACGGAGCAAAGAACTAGCACAGATACGCAGTATTTT. The whole variable domain, filled in from reference TRBV5-6 and TRBJ2-3, reads DAGVTQSPTHLIKTRGQQVTLRCSPKSGHDTVSWYQQALGQGPQFIFQYYEEEERQRGNFPDRFSGHQFPNYSSELNVNALLLGDSALYLCASSSTEQRTSTDTQYFGPGTRLTVL.

A few counts support this clone. The chain combines TRBV27 with TRBJ1-6, with D uncertain. Trimming stripped 5 bases from V and 6 bases from J, with 11 bases between. The germline CDR1 and CDR2 sequences are MNHEY and SMNVEV (reference sequence). This CDR3 spans 14 amino acids. DNA of the CDR3: TGTGCCAGCAGTGTCGGGCGGTTTAATTCACCCCTCCACTTT. The encoded protein is CASSVGRFNSPLHF.

The chain has TRBV5-1 and TRBJ2-3; 7 bases line up with TRBD2. With V trimmed by 4 bases and J by 1 base, 6 bases remained unmatched. CDR3 length: 15 amino acids. The germline gives CDR1 SGHRS, CDR2 YFSETQ. The CDR3, as DNA: TGCGCCAGCAGCCCGACTAGCTCTGGCACAGATACGCAGTATTTT. Its protein is CASSPTSSGTDTQYF.

This chain joins TRBV14 and TRBJ2-5; 13 bases are a match to TRBD2. The CDR3 is 14 residues long. The trim removed 4 bases at V and 12 bases at J, leaving 8 bases unmatched. The germline CDR1 and CDR2 sequences are SGHDN and FVKESK. The CDR3 DNA reads as TGTGCCAGCAGCCGATGGACTAGCGGGGGAGTCGAGTACTTC. Translated: CASSRWTSGGVEYF.

V is TRBV19 and J is TRBJ2-7, with 7 nucleotides matching TRBD1. Germline-derived CDR1 and CDR2 are LNHDA and SQIVND (reference sequence). This CDR3 has 14 amino acids. V was clipped by 6 bases and J by 1 base; unmatched bases: 6. CDR3 coding DNA: TGTGCCAGTAGCGCCCCGGGACAGTCCTACGAGCAGTACTTC. As protein: CASSAPGQSYEQYF.

V usage is TRBV6-1 and J usage is TRBJ1-1; D not certain. V was cut by 0 bases and J by 7 bases, with 18 bases left in between. The CDR3 extends over 16 amino acids. Per the germline V gene, CDR1 is MNHNS and CDR2 is SASEGT. CDR3: CASSEAVIRALLEAFF. CDR3 DNA: TGTGCCAGCAGTGAAGCGGTTATCCGGGCCTTGCTTGAAGCTTTCTTT.

The gene calls are TRBV19 and TRBJ1-1; the match to TRBD1 covers 10 bases. Germline-derived CDR1 and CDR2 are LNHDA and SQIVND (reference sequence). This CDR3 comprises 15 residues. V was clipped by 6 bases and J by 7 bases; unmatched bases: 11. CDR3 loop: CASRTGGAGRSEAFF. The CDR3 DNA follows: TGTGCCAGTAGGACAGGGGGCGCAGGTCGAAGTGAAGCTTTCTTT.

The chain recombines TRBV6-1 with TRBJ1-1; D may be TRBD1 (6 bases). CDR1 MNHNS and CDR2 SASEGT come from the germline V gene. V was pared by 11 bases and J by 1 base, with 14 bases between. The length of the CDR3 is 13 residues. The DNA of the CDR3 is TGTGCCGGGGGCATCGGTCCGAACACTGAAGCTTTCTTT. Translated, it gives CAGGIGPNTEAFF.

The rearrangement links TRBV6-5 to TRBJ2-3, with D uncertain. CDR3 size: 12 residues. The V end lost 7 bases, the J end lost 6 bases, and 11 bases lay between the germline ends. The V gene's germline CDR1 is MNHEY and CDR2 SVGAGI. The CDR3 reads CASTRLSDTQYF. In DNA, the CDR3 is TGTGCCAGCACTAGGCTATCCGATACGCAGTATTTT.

Concerning this clone: This same CDR3 is encoded by further DNA sequences in the sample. This chain links TRBV5-4 with TRBJ2-3; 9 bases are a match to TRBD2. V was clipped by 1 base and J by 0 bases; unmatched bases: 0. Germline V gene lookup returns CDR1 SGHNT and CDR2 YYREEE (reference sequence). The CDR3 length is 15 residues. This CDR3 reads CASSLTSGSTDTQYF. The CDR3 bases are TGTGCCAGCAGCTTGACTAGCGGGAGCACAGATACGCAGTATTTT.

A single count supports this clone. This rearrangement joins TRBV15 to TRBJ2-1, with D perhaps matching TRBD2 (6 bases). V lost 2 bases to trimming and J lost 1 base, with 12 bases between them. This CDR3 region has 16 residues. Germline V lookup: CDR1 LNHNV, CDR2 YYDKDF (reference sequence). Written as DNA, the CDR3 is TGTGCCACCAGCAGAACCGTAGCGGAGTCCTACAATGAGCAGTTCTTC. Protein product: CATSRTVAESYNEQFF.

The chain joins TRBV11-2 to TRBJ2-7, with D uncertain. CDR1 SGHAT and CDR2 FQNNGV come from the germline V gene. V lost 2 bases and J 3 bases, leaving 11 bases between the germline ends. This CDR3 is 14 amino acids long. This CDR3 is CASSLLRGGYEQYF. The CDR3 DNA sequence: TGTGCCAGCAGCTTACTGAGAGGTGGCTACGAGCAGTACTTC.

This sequence joins TRBV4-1 and TRBJ2-7, with D hard to call. This CDR3 is 15 amino acids long. V dropped 0 bases and J dropped 0 bases, with 9 bases sitting between them. Germline assignment: CDR1 MGHRA and CDR2 YSYEKL. The CDR3 region has the DNA TGCGCCAGCAGCCAAGATAGAAGATTCTCCTACGAGCAGTACTTC. This codes for CASSQDRRFSYEQYF.

The V call is TRBV5-4, the J call TRBJ1-2; D remains unclear. The V gene's germline CDR1 is SGHNT and CDR2 YYREEE (reference sequence). The CDR3 contains 13 residues. V lost 6 bases, J lost 3 bases, and 12 bases lay in between. Written as DNA, the CDR3 is TGTGCCAGCACCACACATGACTACTATGGCTACACCTTC. As protein: CASTTHDYYGYTF.

In regard to this clone: Other nucleotide sequences from this sample produce the same CDR3. This chain links TRBV5-1 with TRBJ2-5; no firm D call. CDR3 length: 14 residues. Germline CDR1 reads SGHRS; CDR2 reads YFSETQ. Trimming took off 0 bases at V and 5 bases at J, with 11 bases between the two ends. The CDR3 region is CASSLAGSRETQYF. CDR3 DNA: TGCGCCAGCAGCTTGGCCGGGTCGAGGGAGACCCAGTACTTC.

Of note for this clone: Other DNA sequences in this specimen translate into the identical CDR3. The chain uses TRBV18 and TRBJ1-1, with D perhaps matching TRBD1 (6 bases). Trimming cost V 3 bases and J 1 base, with 12 bases left between them. Germline loops: CDR1 KGHSH, CDR2 LQKENI. CDR3 length equals 15 residues. CDR3 nucleotide sequence: TGTGCCAGCTCACCTAGTTTACAGGGGAACACTGAAGCTTTCTTT. It codes for CASSPSLQGNTEAFF. Based on the CDR3 plus reference TRBV18 and TRBJ1-1, the full variable domain is NAGVMQNPRHLVRRRGQEARLRCSPMKGHSHVYWYRQLPEEGLKFMVYLQKENIIDESGMPKERFSAEFPKEGPSILRIQQVVRGDSAAYFCASSPSLQGNTEAFFGQGTRLTVV.

The rearrangement joins TRBV2 to TRBJ1-4; D not certain. Trimming stripped 6 bases from V and 7 bases from J, with 9 bases between. Germline V gene sequence: CDR1 SNHLY, CDR2 FYNNEI. The CDR3 is 12 residues long. The CDR3 loop reads CASRGDGEKLFF. CDR3 bases: TGTGCCAGCAGGGGTGACGGTGAAAAACTGTTTTTT.